One T cell receptor (beta chain) is described in this entry. CDR1 SGDLS and CDR2 YYNGEE come from the germline V gene. This CDR3 region has 14 residues. Trimming shortened V by 4 bases and J by 0 bases, and 11 bases separated the two germline ends. These data belong to a study of blood T cell repertoires in COVID-19. At the level of the study: COVID-19 samples collected from the United States, Italy and Spain covered acute and convalescent phases. T cells, B-cell-depleted T cells, or PBMCs provided the cDNA or gDNA that served as material.

Source study methods: Estimated nucleated cell counts came from reference gene primer amplification. Profiling relied on immunoSEQ multiplex PCR, and the TCRdb table lists in-frame clones only, not all of them. V and J calls and clone size are those listed in that table; D and trimming were worked out from the DNA. In the table there are about 110,000 clones, about 70% of which are singletons. The V and J genes are TRBV9 and TRBJ2-7; D might be TRBD1 (6 bases). The source of this sequence is a woman aged 55 to 70 with acute or convalescent COVID-19. Sequencing input: peripheral blood. CDR3 coding DNA: TGTGCCAGCAGCCCACGCAGGGGCTCCTACGAGCAGTACTTC. This codes for CASSPRRGSYEQYF.